Listed below are T cell receptor beta chains from one sample, sequenced in a study of blood T cells in healthy people across ages. Each CDR3 protein gets one entry after TCRdb re-called the 5' RACE reads with MiXCR. The sample carries more than 650,000 distinct CDR3 sequences, 20% to 30% recorded once. The sample also formed part of further work on T cells of mothers and their children.

The source material was blood. These receptors were taken from a boy aged 5-17 years in good health. Each CDR3 is given with its conserved first and last residue.

j_call v_call cdr3_aa
TRBJ1-5 TRBV19 CASSIQGASNQPQHF
TRBJ2-5 TRBV7-8 CASSSRGTIGQETQYF
TRBJ2-7 TRBV7-2 CASSPTEGPTYEQYF
TRBJ2-7 TRBV6-1 CASSEGKRTPQEGQRHEQYF
TRBJ1-1 TRBV6-1 CASNRGGSIDTEAFF
TRBJ2-1 TRBV2 CASSATSGAYNEQFF
. TRBV29-1 CSVPRPHPGYNEQFF
TRBJ1-5 TRBV11-2 CASSVQGWQPQHF
TRBJ2-7 TRBV6-6 CASSYSGTQSSYEQYF
TRBJ2-2 TRBV5-1 CASSLGLGENTGELFF
TRBJ2-3 TRBV3-1 CASSQGAGSGDTQYF
TRBJ2-7 TRBV3-1 CASSQDQLPYEQYF
TRBJ2-1 TRBV20-1 CSASQMGPYNEQFF
. TRBV20-1 CSAKDSQTYEQYF
TRBJ1-1 TRBV3-1 CASSQYRGRSEAFF
TRBJ1-6 TRBV6-5 CASSYSFAGDSPLHF
TRBJ2-1 TRBV9 CASSVARGGGASEQFF
TRBJ2-1 TRBV20-1 CSAKARYAGAYNEQFF
TRBJ1-2 TRBV10-3 CAIRPEAGYGYTF
TRBJ1-2 TRBV6-5 CASSLAPTAARGDGYTF
TRBJ1-4 TRBV20-1 CSARSGVDEKLFF
TRBJ2-1 TRBV5-1 CASSLSSGGAGLLNSYNEQFF
TRBJ2-1 TRBV3-1 CASSRQARKRGPSGNEQFF
TRBJ2-2 TRBV6-6 CASSYRTQNTGELFF
TRBJ2-5 TRBV28 CASSGGPLQETQYF
TRBJ2-3 TRBV3-1 CASSYFGTGIDTQYF
TRBJ2-6 TRBV10-1 CASSEEADFSSGANVLTF
TRBJ1-3 TRBV4-2 CASSQDRGGTSGNTIYF
TRBJ1-1 TRBV27 CASSFYRADTEAFF
TRBJ1-5 TRBV6-5 CASSYSAVPSNQPQHF
TRBJ1-4 TRBV5-1 CAGSDATNEKLFF
TRBJ1-5 TRBV10-3 CAISGQDNQPQHF
TRBJ1-4 TRBV2 CASMREYNEKLFF
TRBJ1-2 TRBV10-3 CASGGSDYGYTF
TRBJ1-2 TRBV20-1 CSASGGNYGYTF
TRBJ2-7 TRBV20-1 CSARTSAAYEQYF
TRBJ2-5 TRBV10-2 CASSDPLPGMETQYF
TRBJ2-3 TRBV9 CASSVGGTSASDAQYF
TRBJ2-5 TRBV28 CASSVGGRIQETQYF
TRBJ1-5 TRBV18 CASSRQKYSNQPQHF
TRBJ1-5 TRBV4-1 CASSLDYRRFQPQHF
TRBJ1-4 TRBV2 CASEAATNEKLFF
TRBJ2-5 TRBV11-2 CASGLGSGVQETQYF
TRBJ2-4 TRBV5-1 CASSLAVGSGIGGRKNIQYF